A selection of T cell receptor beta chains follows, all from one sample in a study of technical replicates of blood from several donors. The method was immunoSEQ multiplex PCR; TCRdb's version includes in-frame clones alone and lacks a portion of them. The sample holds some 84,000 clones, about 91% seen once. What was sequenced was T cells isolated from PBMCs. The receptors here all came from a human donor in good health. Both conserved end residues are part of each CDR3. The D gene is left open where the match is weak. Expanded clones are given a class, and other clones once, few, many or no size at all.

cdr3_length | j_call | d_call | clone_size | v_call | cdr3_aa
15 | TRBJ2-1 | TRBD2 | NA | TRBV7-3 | CASSPASGAYNEQFF
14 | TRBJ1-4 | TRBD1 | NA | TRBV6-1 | CASTRTGVNEKLFF
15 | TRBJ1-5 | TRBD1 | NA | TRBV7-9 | CASSSSDRGYQPQHF
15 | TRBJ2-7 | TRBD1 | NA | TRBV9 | CASSGQGPEAYEQYF
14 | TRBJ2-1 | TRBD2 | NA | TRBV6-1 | CASSHSGIYNEQFF
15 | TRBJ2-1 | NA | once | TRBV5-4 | CASSQLGFGINEQFF
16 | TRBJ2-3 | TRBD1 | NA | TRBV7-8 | CASSLALDRARDTQYF
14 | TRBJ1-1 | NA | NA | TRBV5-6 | CASSFAGRNTEAFF
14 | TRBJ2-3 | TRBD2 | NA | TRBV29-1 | CSVANSGSWDTQYF
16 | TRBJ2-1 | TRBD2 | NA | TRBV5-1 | CASSLDVTSEYNEQFF
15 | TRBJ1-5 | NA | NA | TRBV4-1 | CASSRFGGSNQPQHF
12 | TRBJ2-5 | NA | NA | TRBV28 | CASTPDSQTQYF
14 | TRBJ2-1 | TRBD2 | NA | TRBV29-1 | CSVSGLAGDHEQFF
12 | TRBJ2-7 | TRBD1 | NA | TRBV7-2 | CASSYPTGTADF
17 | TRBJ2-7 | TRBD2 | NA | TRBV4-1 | CASSLLHTGTSGYEQYF
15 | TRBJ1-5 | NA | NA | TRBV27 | CASSSAGSPNQPQHF
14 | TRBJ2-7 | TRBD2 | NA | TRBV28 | CASSLAGGRYEQYF
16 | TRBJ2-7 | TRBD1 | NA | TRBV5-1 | CASSLLGTGNAGEQYF
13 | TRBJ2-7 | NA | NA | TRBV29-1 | CSAFMGSSYEQYF
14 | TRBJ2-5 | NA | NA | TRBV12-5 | CASGIGLAQETQYF
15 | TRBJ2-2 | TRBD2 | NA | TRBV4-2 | CASSQEASGTGELFF
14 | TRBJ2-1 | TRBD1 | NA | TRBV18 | CASSRSGTVNEQFF
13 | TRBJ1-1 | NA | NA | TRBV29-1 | CSVVAGLYTEAFF
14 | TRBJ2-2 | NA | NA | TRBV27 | CASSLVANTGELFF
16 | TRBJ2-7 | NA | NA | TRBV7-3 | CASAIQGGTNFDEQYF
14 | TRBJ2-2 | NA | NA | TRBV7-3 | CASSRLQGAGELFF
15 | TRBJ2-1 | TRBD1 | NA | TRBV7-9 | CASSLGGTGYNEQFF
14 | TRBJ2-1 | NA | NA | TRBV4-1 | CASSLNAGESEQFF
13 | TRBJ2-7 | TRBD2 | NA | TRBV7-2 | CASSLGLAYEQYF
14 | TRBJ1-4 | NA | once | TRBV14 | CASRPQETNEKLFF
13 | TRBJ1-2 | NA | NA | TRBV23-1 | CASSHRVSDGYTF
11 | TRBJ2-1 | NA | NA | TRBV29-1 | CSAGQYNEQFF
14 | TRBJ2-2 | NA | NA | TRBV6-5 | CASSYPGLTGELFF
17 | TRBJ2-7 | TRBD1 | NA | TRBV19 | CASSPRQGSGVSYEQYF
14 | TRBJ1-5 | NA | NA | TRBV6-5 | CASSYSGGNQPQHF
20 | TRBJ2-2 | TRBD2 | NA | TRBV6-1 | CASSARSGLAGPRNTGELFF
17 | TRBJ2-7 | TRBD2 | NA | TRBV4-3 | CASSQAGPSGRIDEQYF
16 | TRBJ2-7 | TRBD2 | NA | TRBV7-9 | CASSDSSGRDWYEQYF
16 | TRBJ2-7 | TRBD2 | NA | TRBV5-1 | CASSLVGGRGSEEQYF
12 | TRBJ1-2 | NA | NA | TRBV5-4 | CASSLVGSGYTF
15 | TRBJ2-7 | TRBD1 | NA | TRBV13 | CASSPTGTGLGEQYF
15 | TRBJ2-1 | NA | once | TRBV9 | CASSVGQGHGREQFF
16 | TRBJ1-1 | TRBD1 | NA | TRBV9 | CASSGGDRGRNTEAFF
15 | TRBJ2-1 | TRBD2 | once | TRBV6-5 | CASSRPSGKDNEQFF
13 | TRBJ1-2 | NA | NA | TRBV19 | CASSPETVSSYTF
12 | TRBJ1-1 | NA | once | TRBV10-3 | CAAQGPNTEAFF
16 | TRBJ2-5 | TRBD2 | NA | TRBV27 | CASSPTTSGIGETQYF
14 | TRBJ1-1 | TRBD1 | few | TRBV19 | CASSSRDRDTEAFF
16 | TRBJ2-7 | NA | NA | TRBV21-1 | CASSKAEGTDLYEQYF
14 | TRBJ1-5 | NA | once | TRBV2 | CASSWGHSNQPQHF
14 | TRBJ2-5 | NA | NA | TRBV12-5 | CASGRGVGQETQYF